This TCR beta chain originates from a study of OX40 agonist ivuxolimab in advanced cancers. Overall study: Under the entry rules, prior anti-PD-1, anti-PD-L1 or anti-CTLA-4 therapy was allowed, and 35% to 40% had some.

Sequencing used immunoSEQ multiplex PCR; TCRdb keeps in-frame clones, though not all of them. The data show approximately 76,000 clones, roughly 94% seen once. The CDR3 runs to 15 residues. The germline V gene has CDR1 SGHDT and CDR2 YYEEEE. The ends were cut back, 0 bases at V and 4 bases at J, with 14 bases in the middle. This sample comprised CD4+ or CD8+ T cells sorted from blood, obtained in a trial of the OX40 agonist ivuxolimab. This sequence was found in an adult with an advanced solid tumor such as melanoma, head and neck, liver or kidney cancer. J is TRBJ2-7 and V is TRBV5-6; D is perhaps TRBD2 (6 bases). The CDR3 nucleotides read TGTGCCAGCAGCTTGGGGGGTGCGGGGATATACGAGCAGTACTTC. This codes for CASSLGGAGIYEQYF.